The 3 T cell receptor beta chains reported below all come from one sample, sequenced in a study of blood T cell repertoires in COVID-19. Measured with immunoSEQ multiplex PCR; TCRdb has only the in-frame clones, and not every one. The repertoire holds 300,000 or so clones, with 65% to 85% as singletons. Sequenced material: peripheral blood. These receptors were taken from a woman between 45 and 65 years old with acute or convalescent COVID-19.

The chain has TRBV7-3 and TRBJ2-2, with D tentatively TRBD2 (7 bases). CDR3 length: 15 residues. Germline values: CDR1 SGHTA, CDR2 FQGTGA. The V end was cut by 5 bases, the J end by 4 bases, with 14 bases between. CDR3 in amino acids: CASSPMAGATGELFF. CDR3 DNA: TGTGCCAGCAGCCCGATGGCGGGGGCCACCGGGGAGCTGTTTTTT.

The chain recombines TRBV4-3 with TRBJ2-2, with 7 bases matching TRBD1. The germline V gene has CDR1 LGHNA and CDR2 YSLEER. This CDR3 is built from 16 residues. The V segment lost 4 bases and the J segment 2 bases; nucleotides outside the gene matches: 7. CDR3 protein: CASSPFDRANTGELFF. The DNA for the CDR3 is TGCGCCAGCAGCCCCTTCGACAGGGCTAACACCGGGGAGCTGTTTTTT.

V and J are TRBV29-1 and TRBJ1-2; D gene uncertain. Germline assignment: CDR1 SQVTM and CDR2 ANQGSEA. V lost 2 bases and J 4 bases, leaving 8 bases between the germline ends. The CDR3 covers 12 residues. In DNA form, the CDR3 reads TGCAGCGTTGAATCCTTCTTCTATGGCTACACCTTC. Protein sequence: CSVESFFYGYTF.